These 32 T cell receptor beta chains were all obtained from the same sample, sequenced in a study of control samples from healthy donors and cancer patients. Repertoires were generated with immunoSEQ multiplex PCR, while TCRdb's copy carries only in-frame clones and drops some. This sample has about 180,000 clones, with approximately 91% found just once. Source material: blood. The receptors were sampled from a woman aged 40 to 50 in good health.

The V call is TRBV6-5, the J call TRBJ1-2, with 12 bases lining up with TRBD1. Trimming removed 4 bases from V and 8 bases from J; junction bases left unmatched: 5. CDR3 length: 14 amino acids. CDR1 MNHEY and CDR2 SVGAGI come from the germline V gene. The DNA for the CDR3 is TGTGCCAGCAGTTGGGGACAGGGGGCGTACGGCTACACCTTC. It yields the protein CASSWGQGAYGYTF.

The genes are TRBV5-4 and TRBJ1-2; D is uncertain. V lost 4 bases and J lost 8, with 15 bases in between. The CDR3 runs 13 residues. CDR1 is SGHNT, CDR2 YYREEE, per germline (reference sequence). CDR3 protein: CASSPPRSLGYTF. The CDR3 nucleotides are TGTGCCAGCAGCCCCCCGAGAAGCCTGGGCTACACCTTC.

The chain is built from TRBV5-4 and TRBJ2-7; possible D gene TRBD2, 6 bases. CDR1 and CDR2 from the germline V gene are SGHNT and YYREEE (reference sequence). The V end lost 4 bases, the J end lost 7 bases, and 15 bases lay between the germline ends. CDR3 length: 13 residues. In DNA form, the CDR3 reads TGTGCCAGCAGCCCCCGGTGGGGAGGTGAGCAGTACTTC. It is translated as CASSPRWGGEQYF.

The J gene is TRBJ2-5, the V gene TRBV6-5; D uncertain. CDR1 is MNHEY, CDR2 SVGAGI, per germline. Deletions cut 6 bases from V and 0 bases from J, with 2 bases between. The CDR3 is made up of 11 amino acids. CDR3 DNA sequence: TGTGCCAGCAGGTACCAAGAGACCCAGTACTTC. Its protein product is CASRYQETQYF.

This clone was seen once. This rearrangement joins TRBV4-1 to TRBJ1-1, with D perhaps matching TRBD1 (5 bases). Looked up from germline, CDR1 is MGHRA and CDR2 is YSYEKL. V was cut by 1 base and J by 4 bases, with 10 bases left in between. There are 14 residues in the CDR3. This chain's CDR3 is CASSQVGGSTEAFF. Here the CDR3 DNA reads TGCGCCAGCAGCCAAGTCGGGGGGAGCACTGAAGCTTTCTTT.

V gene TRBV6-5 combines with J gene TRBJ1-1, with D perhaps matching TRBD1 (5 bases). Germline-derived CDR1 and CDR2 are MNHEY and SVGAGI. This CDR3 region has 15 residues. Trimming pared 8 bases from V and 4 bases from J, leaving 20 bases between. The CDR3 protein is CASETKATGATEAFF. CDR3 nucleotide sequence: TGTGCCAGCGAAACGAAGGCCACAGGAGCCACTGAAGCTTTCTTT.

This chain uses TRBV15 with TRBJ1-4; D ambiguous. CDR1 is LNHNV, CDR2 YYDKDF, per germline (reference sequence). The CDR3 length is 16 residues. Trimming left V 1 base short and J 4 bases short, with 13 bases between. The CDR3 spells CATSRGGEGLNEKLFF. The CDR3, as DNA: TGTGCCACCAGCAGAGGAGGTGAGGGCCTTAATGAAAAACTGTTTTTT.

The genes are TRBV5-4 and TRBJ1-3; 7 positions match TRBD1. The germline V gene encodes CDR1 SGHNT and CDR2 YYREEE (reference sequence). Trimming removed 3 bases from V and 0 bases from J; junction bases left unmatched: 3. The CDR3 has 15 residues. The CDR3 coding sequence is TGTGCCAGCAGCTCCCGGACAGGCTCTGGAAACACCATATATTTT. It specifies CASSSRTGSGNTIYF. The full variable domain, completed using reference TRBV5-4 and TRBJ1-3, is ETGVTQSPTHLIKTRGQQVTLRCSSQSGHNTVSWYQQALGQGPQFIFQYYREEENGRGNFPPRFSGLQFPNYSSELNVNALELDDSALYLCASSSRTGSGNTIYFGEGSWLTVV.

The gene calls are TRBV15 and TRBJ2-7, with TRBD2 as a possible D gene (7 bases). Trimming took off 5 bases at V and 7 bases at J, with 18 bases between the two ends. The CDR3 loop spans 14 amino acids. The germline CDR1 and CDR2 sequences are LNHNV and YYDKDF (reference sequence). In nucleotides, the CDR3 is TGTGCCACCAGCTGGACAGTCTTCGGGGGGGAGCAGTACTTC. It specifies CATSWTVFGGEQYF.

The V and J genes are TRBV5-1 and TRBJ2-5, with unresolved D. The length of the CDR3 is 14 residues. The V gene's germline CDR1 is SGHRS and CDR2 YFSETQ. V was cut by 4 bases and J by 0 bases, with 10 bases left in between. The DNA of the CDR3 is TGCGCCAGCAGCAAGGAGAGAGACCAAGAGACCCAGTACTTC. This gives the protein CASSKERDQETQYF.

The chain joins TRBV2 to TRBJ1-5; a possible D gene is TRBD1 (5 bases). CDR1 is SNHLY, CDR2 FYNNEI, per germline. Trimming removed 7 bases at V and 0 bases at J, with 10 bases between. This CDR3 is built from 14 residues. The CDR3 spells CASKRGDSNQPQHF. For the CDR3, the DNA is TGTGCCAGCAAAAGGGGAGATAGCAATCAGCCCCAGCATTTT. Together with reference TRBV2 and TRBJ1-5, the CDR3 gives the full variable domain: EPEVTQTPSHQVTQMGQEVILRCVPISNHLYFYWYRQILGQKVEFLVSFYNNEISEKSEIFDDQFSVERPDGSNFTLKIRSTKLEDSAMYFCASKRGDSNQPQHFGDGTRLSIL.

This chain links TRBV11-2 with TRBJ1-6; D is perhaps TRBD1 (6 bases). Deletions cut 5 bases from V and 13 bases from J, with 9 bases between. Germline lookup yields CDR1 SGHAT and CDR2 FQNNGV. The CDR3 runs 11 residues. The CDR3: CASSEGVPLHF. The DNA for the CDR3 is TGTGCCAGCAGCGAGGGGGTTCCCCTCCACTTT.

This CDR3 is CASSPLEGGLFYEQFF. The CDR3 bases are TGTGCCAGCAGCCCCCTCGAGGGAGGCCTATTCTATGAGCAGTTCTTC. The chain couples TRBV9 to TRBJ2-1, with TRBD2 as a possible D gene (6 bases). The CDR3 totals 16 residues. V was trimmed by 4 bases and J by 8 bases, leaving 22 bases between them. Per the germline V gene, CDR1 is SGDLS and CDR2 is YYNGEE.

The chain has TRBV15 and TRBJ1-5; D gene ambiguous. This CDR3 spans 13 amino acids. The V and J ends lost 0 bases and 9 bases respectively, with 9 bases between them. Germline V lookup: CDR1 LNHNV, CDR2 YYDKDF (reference sequence). CDR3 loop: CATSREMGGPQHF. The CDR3 nucleotides are TGTGCCACCAGCAGAGAAATGGGCGGGCCCCAGCATTTT.

This clone appeared once. A much more abundant neighbour one base away suggests this may be a read error. The same CDR3 is also encoded by other DNA sequences in this sample. The V call is TRBV11-2, the J call TRBJ2-7; 9 bases line up with TRBD2. CDR3 size: 18 residues. The V and J ends lost 1 base and 2 bases, in that order; junction bases with no gene match: 12. Germline values: CDR1 SGHAT, CDR2 FQNNGV. The CDR3 sequence is CASSLAVRLAGLTYEQYF. The CDR3 DNA sequence: TGTGCCAGCAGCTTAGCCGTACGGCTAGCGGGGCTAACCTACGAGCAGTACTTC.

Only a few counts were recorded for this clone. The rearrangement links TRBV24-1 to TRBJ2-1; D possibly corresponds to TRBD2 (5 bases). This CDR3 is 15 amino acids long. Per germline, CDR1 KGHDR and CDR2 SFDVKD. The V end was cut by 2 bases, the J end by 8 bases, with 15 bases between. The chain's CDR3 is CATSDSGRGTDEQFF. As DNA, the CDR3 is TGTGCCACCAGTGATTCAGGCCGGGGTACTGATGAGCAGTTCTTC.

The rearrangement joins TRBV12-3 or TRBV12-4 to TRBJ1-2; D unclear. The CDR3 covers 11 residues. V shed 3 bases and J shed 8 bases, with 7 bases lying between them. CDR3 sequence reads: CASSFGGGYTF. As DNA, the CDR3 is TGTGCCAGCAGTTTTGGTGGCGGCTACACCTTC.

The chain has TRBV27 and TRBJ2-2, with unresolved D. V gave up 8 bases and J gave up 6 bases, with 19 bases separating them. CDR1 is MNHEY and CDR2 is SMNVEV in the germline V gene (reference sequence). This CDR3 contains 15 residues. The CDR3 DNA sequence: TGTGCCAGCGGTTGGCAGGTCCTTGGATCCGGGGAGCTGTTTTTT. It specifies CASGWQVLGSGELFF.

The chain carries TRBV27 and TRBJ2-5, with a weak D call TRBD2 (7 bases). The CDR3 sequence is 15 residues long. Trimming took off 5 bases at V and 4 bases at J, with 17 bases between the two ends. Looked up from germline, CDR1 is MNHEY and CDR2 is SMNVEV (reference sequence). CDR3 protein: CASSPPGGRGETQYF. DNA for the CDR3: TGTGCCAGCAGTCCTCCGGGGGGCAGAGGAGAGACCCAGTACTTC.

The V and J genes are TRBV5-1 and TRBJ1-1; 9 bases map to TRBD1. The CDR3 covers 17 residues. Trimming at V came to 4 bases and at J to 4 bases, leaving 14 bases not matched to a gene. Looked up from germline, CDR1 is SGHRS and CDR2 is YFSETQ. In DNA form, the CDR3 reads TGCGCCAGCAGCCCCGGCGGGGGGGGACAGGGAGGCACTGAAGCTTTCTTT. Translating gives CASSPGGGGQGGTEAFF.

The rearrangement links TRBV7-9 to TRBJ1-2, with TRBD1 matching 7 bases. Trimming cost V 1 base and J 13 bases; bases outside gene matches: 3. The CDR3 consists of 11 residues. The germline gives CDR1 SEHNR, CDR2 FQNEAQ (reference sequence). The DNA of the CDR3 is TGTGCCAGCAGCTTAGGACAGGGCATCACCTTC. It translates to CASSLGQGITF.

This clone showed up just a few times. Other DNA sequences in this specimen translate into the identical CDR3. The chain has TRBV9 and TRBJ1-5; D is uncertain. The V end lost 0 bases, the J end lost 3 bases, and 10 bases lay between the germline ends. The CDR3 covers 15 residues. Germline V lookup: CDR1 SGDLS, CDR2 YYNGEE. The CDR3 DNA reads as TGTGCCAGCAGCGTAGGGGTGGGTTCCAATCAGCCCCAGCATTTT. Its protein product is CASSVGVGSNQPQHF.

The chain links TRBV7-8 to TRBJ1-1; D not resolved. This CDR3 spans 12 amino acids. The ends were cut back, 5 bases at V and 12 bases at J, with 16 bases in the middle. Germline CDR1 and CDR2: SGHVS and FQNEAQ. The chain's CDR3 is CASSPGGRWTFF. CDR3 DNA sequence: TGTGCCAGCAGCCCCGGCGGGAGGTGGACTTTCTTT.

The chain has TRBV7-9 and TRBJ1-1, with D unclear. The CDR3 has 13 residues. Germline lookup yields CDR1 SEHNR and CDR2 FQNEAQ (reference sequence). Trimming cost V 5 bases and J 7 bases, with 14 bases left between them. CDR3 sequence (DNA): TGTGCCAGCAGCCAGACCGGTCTGTTTGAAGCTTTCTTT. This codes for CASSQTGLFEAFF.

This clone occurred once. V gene TRBV6-5 combines with J gene TRBJ1-1; 10 nucleotides line up with TRBD1. V dropped 6 bases and J dropped 8; count of bases not matched to a gene: 3. This CDR3 is built from 12 residues. Germline V gene data show CDR1 as MNHEY and CDR2 as SVGAGI. DNA of the CDR3: TGTGCCAGCAGCTCGACAGGGGGCGAAGCTTTCTTT. Encoded protein: CASSSTGGEAFF.

V gene TRBV10-1 combines with J gene TRBJ2-2; no reliable D call. The CDR3 loop spans 15 amino acids. Trimming pared 5 bases from V and 6 bases from J, leaving 16 bases between. Germline CDR1 WNHNN, CDR2 SYGVQD (reference sequence). The CDR3 coding sequence is TGCGCCAGCAGTCCACCCCAGTTAGACGCCGGGGAGCTGTTTTTT. Its translation is CASSPPQLDAGELFF.

The J gene is TRBJ1-4, the V gene TRBV29-1; 9 nucleotides line up with TRBD1. Trimming at V came to 5 bases and at J to 7 bases, leaving 5 bases not matched to a gene. CDR1 is SQVTM, CDR2 ANQGSEA, per germline. This CDR3 is 13 amino acids long. The chain's CDR3 is CSVSGTGREKLFF. In DNA, the CDR3 is TGCAGCGTTTCCGGGACAGGGCGTGAAAAACTGTTTTTT.

The rearrangement uses TRBV2 and TRBJ1-5; TRBD1 matches 8 bases. This CDR3 region has 14 residues. J was trimmed by 7 bases and V by 6 bases; bases with no gene match: 8. CDR1 SNHLY and CDR2 FYNNEI come from the germline V gene. CDR3 nucleotides: TGTGCCAGCAGCCCTGGACAGGGCGAACAGCCCCAGCATTTT. Its protein is CASSPGQGEQPQHF.

The chain joins TRBV11-2 to TRBJ2-2; D is possibly TRBD1 (6 bases). Germline values: CDR1 SGHAT, CDR2 FQNNGV. V lost 4 bases, J lost 1 base, and 7 bases lay in between. The CDR3 runs to 14 residues. The CDR3 DNA reads as TGTGCCAGCAGCTGGGGACAGAACACCGGGGAGCTGTTTTTT. It yields the protein CASSWGQNTGELFF. Complete variable domain (other parts from reference TRBV11-2 and TRBJ2-2): EAGVAQSPRYKIIEKRQSVAFWCNPISGHATLYWYQQILGQGPKLLIQFQNNGVVDDSQLPKDRFSAERLKGVDSTLKIQPAKLEDSAVYLCASSWGQNTGELFFGEGSRLTVL.

In this sample, this clone turned up once. V and J are TRBV5-1 and TRBJ2-5; D remains ambiguous. The V gene's germline CDR1 is SGHRS and CDR2 YFSETQ. V lost 0 bases, J lost 2 bases, and 11 bases lay in between. This CDR3 has 15 amino acids. The DNA for the CDR3 is TGCGCCAGCAGCTTGGAGGGCGACCGGCAAGAGACCCAGTACTTC. Its translation is CASSLEGDRQETQYF.

This chain connects TRBV27 to TRBJ2-1; either TRBD1 or TRBD2 may supply D (6 bases each). Germline-derived CDR1 and CDR2 are MNHEY and SMNVEV (reference sequence). The germline V and J ends were trimmed by 0 bases and 7 bases, with 13 bases remaining between them. This CDR3 spans 15 amino acids. Written as DNA, the CDR3 is TGTGCCAGCAGTTTATCGTGGGGGGCGGGGAATGAGCAGTTCTTC. The encoded protein is CASSLSWGAGNEQFF.

The chain carries TRBV2 and TRBJ2-3, with 11 bases matching TRBD2. CDR3 length: 14 amino acids. Trimming cost V 9 bases and J 2 bases; bases outside gene matches: 4. Germline V lookup: CDR1 SNHLY, CDR2 FYNNEI. The CDR3 nucleotides are TGTGCCAGACCGGGACTAGCGGCCACAGATACGCAGTATTTT. The encoded protein is CARPGLAATDTQYF.